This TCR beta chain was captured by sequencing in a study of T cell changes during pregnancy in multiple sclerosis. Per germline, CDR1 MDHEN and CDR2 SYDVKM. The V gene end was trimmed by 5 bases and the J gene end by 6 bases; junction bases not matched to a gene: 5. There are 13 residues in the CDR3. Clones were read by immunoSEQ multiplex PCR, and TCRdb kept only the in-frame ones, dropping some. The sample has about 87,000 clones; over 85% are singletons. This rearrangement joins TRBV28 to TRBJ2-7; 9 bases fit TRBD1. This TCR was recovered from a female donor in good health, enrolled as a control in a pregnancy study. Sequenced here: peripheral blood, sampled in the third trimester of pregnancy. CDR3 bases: TGTGCCAGCAGTCCGGGACAGGGTTTCGAGCAGTACTTC. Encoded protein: CASSPGQGFEQYF.